This T cell receptor (beta chain) appears in the sequencing data of a study of blood T cell repertoires in COVID-19. Study summary: The United States, Italy and Spain supplied acute and convalescent COVID-19 samples.

Seattle patients were enrolled during active infection and followed longitudinally. The germline V gene encodes CDR1 SGHDT and CDR2 YYEEEE. V was shortened by 1 base and J by 4 bases, with 24 bases between the two germline ends. CDR3 length: 18 amino acids. This table comes from immunoSEQ multiplex PCR, and its TCRdb copy is limited to in-frame clones, with some not included. The table has roughly 320,000 clones, 70% to 90% seen once; the top ten hold roughly 5.9%. Material: peripheral blood. The rearrangement uses TRBV5-6 and TRBJ2-7; a weak D match, TRBD1 (5 bases). This clonotype was obtained from a woman in her forties or fifties with COVID-19, enrolled during active disease. The CDR3 nucleotides read TGTGCCAGCAGCTTGAGGGATAGGGGCCAAAAAGGTCTGTACGAGCAGTACTTC. Protein: CASSLRDRGQKGLYEQYF.